This T cell receptor (beta chain) was recorded in a study of shared clonotypes between healthy human individuals. Overall study context: Donors, aged 18 to 49, were a couple of women and three men. Overall study results and limits: Naive subsets, compared against memory subsets, generally had larger estimated richness values.

Naive CD8 cells were CD45RO-negative, positively selected for CCR7, excluding terminally differentiated effector memory CD45RA+ cells. This CDR3 comprises 16 residues. Germline V gene data show CDR1 as SQVTM and CDR2 as ANQGSEA. V was trimmed by 0 bases and J by 2 bases, leaving 14 bases between them. The table came from immunoSEQ multiplex PCR; TCRdb's copy has only in-frame clones and leaves some out. The table has about 2.2 million clones, 93% seen once. With regard to this clone: What it recognizes is unknown.

What was sequenced was naive CD8+ T cells from PBMCs. This receptor was taken from a man in his late teens or twenties in good health. Some clones in this sample may be carry-over from other donors' samples. The chain uses TRBV29-1 and TRBJ2-1; tentatively, D is TRBD1 (6 bases). The CDR3 loop is CSVEDPPGATYNEQFF. The CDR3 DNA sequence: TGCAGCGTTGAAGATCCGCCAGGGGCAACCTACAATGAGCAGTTCTTC.